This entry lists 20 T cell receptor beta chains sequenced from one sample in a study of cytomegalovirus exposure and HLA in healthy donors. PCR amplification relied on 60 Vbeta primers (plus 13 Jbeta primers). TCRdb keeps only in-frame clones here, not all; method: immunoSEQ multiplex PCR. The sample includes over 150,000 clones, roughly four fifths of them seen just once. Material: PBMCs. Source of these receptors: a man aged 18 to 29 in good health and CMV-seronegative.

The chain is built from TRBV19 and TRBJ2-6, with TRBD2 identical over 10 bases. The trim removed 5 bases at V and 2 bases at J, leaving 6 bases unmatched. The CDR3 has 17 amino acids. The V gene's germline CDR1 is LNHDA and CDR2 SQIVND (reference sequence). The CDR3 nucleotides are TGTGCCAGTAGTCGGGAGACTAGCGGGCCTGGGGCCAACGTCCTGACTTTC. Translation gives CASSRETSGPGANVLTF.

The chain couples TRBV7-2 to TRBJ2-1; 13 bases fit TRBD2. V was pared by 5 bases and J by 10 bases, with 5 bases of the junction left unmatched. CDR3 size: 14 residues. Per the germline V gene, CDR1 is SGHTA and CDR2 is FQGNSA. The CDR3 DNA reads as TGTGCCAGCAGCCCCGGGACTAGCGGGGACGAGCAGTTCTTC. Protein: CASSPGTSGDEQFF.

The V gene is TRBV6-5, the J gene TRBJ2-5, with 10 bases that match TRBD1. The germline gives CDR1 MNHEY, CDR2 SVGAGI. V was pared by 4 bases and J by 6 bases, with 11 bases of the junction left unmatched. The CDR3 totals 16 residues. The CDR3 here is CASSLQAGTGDQTQYF. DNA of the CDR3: TGTGCCAGCAGTTTACAAGCCGGGACAGGGGACCAGACCCAGTACTTC.

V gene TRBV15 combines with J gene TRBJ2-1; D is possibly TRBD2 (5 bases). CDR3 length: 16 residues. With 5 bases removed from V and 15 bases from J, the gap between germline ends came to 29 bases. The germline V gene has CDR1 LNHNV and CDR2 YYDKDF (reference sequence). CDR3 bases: TGTGCCACCAGCCCTCGTAGCGTGCACAGCCGATCCACCCCGTTCTTC. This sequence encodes CATSPRSVHSRSTPFF.

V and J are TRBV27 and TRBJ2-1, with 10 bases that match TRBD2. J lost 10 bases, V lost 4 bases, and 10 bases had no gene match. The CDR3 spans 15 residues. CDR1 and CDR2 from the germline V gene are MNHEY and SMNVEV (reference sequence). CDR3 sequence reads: CASSWASGSTEEQFF. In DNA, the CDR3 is TGTGCCAGCAGTTGGGCTAGCGGGAGTACGGAAGAGCAGTTCTTC.

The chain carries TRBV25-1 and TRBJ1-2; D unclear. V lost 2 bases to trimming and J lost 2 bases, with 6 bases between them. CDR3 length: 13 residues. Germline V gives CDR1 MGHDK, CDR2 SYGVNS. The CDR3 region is CASSEGGNYGYTF. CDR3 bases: TGTGCCAGCAGTGAAGGCGGGAACTATGGCTACACCTTC.

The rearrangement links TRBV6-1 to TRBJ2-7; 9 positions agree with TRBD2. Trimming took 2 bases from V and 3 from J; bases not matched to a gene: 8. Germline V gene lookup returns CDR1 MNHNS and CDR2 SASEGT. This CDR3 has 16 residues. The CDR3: CASSELGTSINYEQYF. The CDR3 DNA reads TGTGCCAGCAGTGAACTAGGGACTAGCATCAACTACGAGCAGTACTTC.

The CDR3 coding sequence is TGTGCCAGCAGCGGCCCTGGGGCGGGAGGTAATGAAAAACTGTTTTTT. Its translation is CASSGPGAGGNEKLFF. The V call is TRBV9, the J call TRBJ1-4; D is possibly TRBD1 (5 bases). V lost 3 bases and J lost 4, with 16 bases in between. Germline loops: CDR1 SGDLS, CDR2 YYNGEE. This CDR3 spans 16 amino acids.

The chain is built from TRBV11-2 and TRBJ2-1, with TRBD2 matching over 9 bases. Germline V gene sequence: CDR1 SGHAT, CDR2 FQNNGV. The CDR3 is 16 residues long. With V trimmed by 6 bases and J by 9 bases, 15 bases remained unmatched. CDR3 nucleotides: TGTGCCAGCAGACCCCTTATGGGCGGGAGGGGAAGTGAGCAGTTCTTC. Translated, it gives CASRPLMGGRGSEQFF. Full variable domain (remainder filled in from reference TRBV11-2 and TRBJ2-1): EAGVAQSPRYKIIEKRQSVAFWCNPISGHATLYWYQQILGQGPKLLIQFQNNGVVDDSQLPKDRFSAERLKGVDSTLKIQPAKLEDSAVYLCASRPLMGGRGSEQFFGPGTRLTVL.

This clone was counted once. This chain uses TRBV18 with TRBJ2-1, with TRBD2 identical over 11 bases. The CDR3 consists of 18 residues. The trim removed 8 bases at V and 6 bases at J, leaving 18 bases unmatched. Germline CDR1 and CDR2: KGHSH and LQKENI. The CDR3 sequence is CASPSDSQTSGRFNEQFF. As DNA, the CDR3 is TGTGCCAGCCCATCCGACTCTCAAACTAGCGGGAGATTCAATGAGCAGTTCTTC.

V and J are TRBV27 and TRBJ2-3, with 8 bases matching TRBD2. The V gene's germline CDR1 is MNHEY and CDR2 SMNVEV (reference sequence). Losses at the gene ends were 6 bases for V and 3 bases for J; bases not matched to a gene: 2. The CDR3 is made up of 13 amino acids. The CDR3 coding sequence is TGTGCCAGCAGGAGCGGGAGAACAGATACGCAGTATTTT. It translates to CASRSGRTDTQYF.

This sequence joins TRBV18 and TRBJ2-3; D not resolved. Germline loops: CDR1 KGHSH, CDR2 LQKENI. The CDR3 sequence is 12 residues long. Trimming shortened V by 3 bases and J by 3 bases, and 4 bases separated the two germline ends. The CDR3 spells CASSPETDTQYF. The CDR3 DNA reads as TGTGCCAGCTCACCCGAGACAGATACGCAGTATTTT.

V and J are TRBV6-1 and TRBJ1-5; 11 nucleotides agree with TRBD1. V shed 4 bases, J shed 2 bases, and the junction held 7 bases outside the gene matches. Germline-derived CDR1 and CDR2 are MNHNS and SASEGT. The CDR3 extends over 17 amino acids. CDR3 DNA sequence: TGTGCCAGCAGTGGGACAGGGGGCGCAGATGGCAATCAGCCCCAGCATTTT. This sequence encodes CASSGTGGADGNQPQHF.

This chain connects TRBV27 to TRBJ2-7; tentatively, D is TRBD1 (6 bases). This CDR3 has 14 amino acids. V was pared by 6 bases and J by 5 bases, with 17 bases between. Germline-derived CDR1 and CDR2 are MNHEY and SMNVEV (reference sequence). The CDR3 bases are TGTGCCAGCAGCCCAAAAACAGGGAGCAACGAGCAGTACTTC. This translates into CASSPKTGSNEQYF.

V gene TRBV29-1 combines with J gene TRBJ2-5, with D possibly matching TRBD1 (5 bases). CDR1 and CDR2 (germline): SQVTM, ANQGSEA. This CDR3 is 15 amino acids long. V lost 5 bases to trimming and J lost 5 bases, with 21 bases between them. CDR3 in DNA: TGCAGCGTTACTCAGCCCAGGGTCTTGGGGGAGACCCAGTACTTC. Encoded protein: CSVTQPRVLGETQYF.

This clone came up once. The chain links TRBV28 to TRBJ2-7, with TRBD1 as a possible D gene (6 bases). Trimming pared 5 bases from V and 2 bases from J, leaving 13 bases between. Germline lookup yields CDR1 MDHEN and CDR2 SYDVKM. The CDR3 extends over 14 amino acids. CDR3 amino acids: CASSLPDSPYEQYF. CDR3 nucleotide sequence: TGTGCCAGCAGTCTCCCGGACAGCCCCTACGAGCAGTACTTC.

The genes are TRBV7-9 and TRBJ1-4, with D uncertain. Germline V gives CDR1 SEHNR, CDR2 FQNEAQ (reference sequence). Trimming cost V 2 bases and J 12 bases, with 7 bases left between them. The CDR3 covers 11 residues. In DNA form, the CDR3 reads TGTGCCAGCAGCTTATCCGGGGAACTGTTTTTT. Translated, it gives CASSLSGELFF.

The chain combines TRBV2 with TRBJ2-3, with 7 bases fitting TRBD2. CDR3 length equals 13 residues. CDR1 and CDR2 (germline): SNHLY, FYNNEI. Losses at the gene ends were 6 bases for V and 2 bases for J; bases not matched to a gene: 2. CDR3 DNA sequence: TGTGCCAGCAGAGCGGGGTACACAGATACGCAGTATTTT. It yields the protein CASRAGYTDTQYF.

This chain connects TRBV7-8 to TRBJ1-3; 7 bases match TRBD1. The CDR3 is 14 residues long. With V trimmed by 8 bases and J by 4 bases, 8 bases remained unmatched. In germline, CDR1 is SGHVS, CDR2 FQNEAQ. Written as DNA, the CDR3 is TGTGCCAGCCACGCGACAGGGTTCGGAAACACCATATATTTT. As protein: CASHATGFGNTIYF.

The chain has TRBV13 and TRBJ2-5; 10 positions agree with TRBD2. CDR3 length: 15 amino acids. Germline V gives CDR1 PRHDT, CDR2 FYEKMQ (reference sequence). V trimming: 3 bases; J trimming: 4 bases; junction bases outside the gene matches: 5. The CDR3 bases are TGTGCCAGCAGCTTTGGAGCGGGAGGGCCAGAGACCCAGTACTTC. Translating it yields CASSFGAGGPETQYF.